A single T cell receptor (beta chain) is shown here with its context. This entry is derived from a study of Graves' ophthalmopathy and Graves' hyperthyroidism. The germline V gene has CDR1 MNHEY and CDR2 SVGAGI. The CDR3 extends over 14 amino acids. V lost 0 bases, J lost 9 bases, and 14 bases lay in between. Transcripts of RNA were the source for amplifying TCR beta CDR3 regions. Second-round multiplex PCR came after first-round RT-PCR with HTBI primers. TCRdb itself ran the multiplex PCR reads through MiXCR, one entry per CDR3 protein. This repertoire shows 600,000 to 650,000 distinct CDR3 sequences, 22% found once; its top ten account for roughly 6.9%.

The chain links TRBV6-5 to TRBJ1-1; D gene unclear. Sequenced sample: peripheral blood. The receptor's source is a woman aged 18-29 years with stable Graves' hyperthyroidism. Some clones in this sample may be carry-over from other donors' samples. The CDR3 protein is CASSYSEETGKAFF. In nucleotides, the CDR3 is TGTGCCAGCAGTTACTCGGAAGAGACGGGGAAAGCTTTCTTT.